This TCR beta chain was documented in a study of CD8 T cells in ankylosing spondylitis. Study findings and constraints: Previously reported in reactive arthritis synovial fluid and blood were some of the motif variants. There was a TCR beta motif, made of several highly homologous variants, that appeared characteristic of ankylosing spondylitis blood.

With 5 bases removed from V and 6 bases from J, the gap between germline ends came to 17 bases. This CDR3 has 15 amino acids. Looked up from germline, CDR1 is KGHDR and CDR2 is SFDVKD. Molecular-barcoded quantitative 5'-RACE produced these TCR beta libraries. Each CDR3 protein gets one entry after TCRdb re-called the 5' RACE reads with MiXCR. Here the sample spans about 700,000 distinct CDR3 sequences, 15% to 20% being singletons. Note on this clonotype: Its antigen is unknown.

The V call is TRBV24-1, the J call TRBJ2-3, with D possibly TRBD1 on 6 matching bases. Sequencing was carried out using blood, either unsorted or a sorted T cell fraction (not recorded which). This TCR derives from a male donor with ankylosing spondylitis. This CDR3 is CATSARDKRGDTQYF. In DNA form, the CDR3 reads TGTGCCACCAGTGCCCGGGACAAACGAGGGGATACGCAGTATTTT.